Listed below are T cell receptor beta chains from one sample, sequenced in a study of early T cells in non-severe SARS-CoV-2 infection. Each CDR3 protein gets one entry after TCRdb re-called the 5' RACE reads with MiXCR. The sample has roughly 17,000 distinct CDR3 sequences; about 4.8% are singletons. Sequencing was carried out using whole blood. The receptor set was obtained from an adult who was a healthcare worker with PCR-confirmed SARS-CoV-2 infection or an uninfected control (not recorded which). Each CDR3 is given with its conserved first and last residue. A D gene is named only where the DNA matches it firmly. A row's size may be missing; if present it is once, few, many or a size class.

TRBV6-6,medium-sized,TRBJ2-2,NA,TGTGCCAGCACCGCGACGGGGGCCACCGGGGAGCTGTTTTTT,CASTATGATGELFF
TRBV19,many,TRBJ1-1,NA,TGTGCCAGTAGTATGGATCGAGGCATGGGACTTAACACTGAAGCTTTCTTT,CASSMDRGMGLNTEAFF
TRBV12-3/TRBV12-4,many,TRBJ1-2,TRBD1,TGTGCCAGCAGTTTATACAGGGGTACTAACTATGGCTACACCTTC,CASSLYRGTNYGYTF
TRBV12-3/TRBV12-4,many,TRBJ2-2,TRBD2,TGTGCCAGCGGCCAAGGCACTAGCGCCCTTCCCGGGGAGCTGTTTTTT,CASGQGTSALPGELFF
TRBV20-1,NA,TRBJ2-7,TRBD2,TGCAGTGCTTTAGTTGCTAGCGGGATCTACGAGCAGTACTTC,CSALVASGIYEQYF
TRBV5-1,once,TRBJ2-5,NA,TGCGCCAGCAGCTTTGGAGGGGACTCAAAAGAGACCCAGTACTTC,CASSFGGDSKETQYF
TRBV20-1,NA,TRBJ2-7,NA,TGCAGTGCTAACATTCCGGGATCCTCAACCTACGAGCAGTACTTC,CSANIPGSSTYEQYF
TRBV6-2/TRBV6-3,many,TRBJ1-1,TRBD1,TGTGCCGGTGGGACAGGAGGAACTGAAGCTTTCTTT,CAGGTGGTEAFF
TRBV12-3/TRBV12-4,many,TRBJ2-3,NA,TGTGCCAGCCTCGACGGTTGGGTAAGGGATACGCAGTATTTT,CASLDGWVRDTQYF
TRBV27,many,TRBJ2-6,NA,TGTGCCAGCAGTCGGGACTCAGGGAGGATCTCTGGGGCCAACGTCCTGACTTTC,CASSRDSGRISGANVLTF
TRBV5-4,many,TRBJ2-1,NA,TGTGCCAGCAGCTTGGGCCCTAGCAGCCACCGTGGGGGGAATGAGCAGTTCTTC,CASSLGPSSHRGGNEQFF
TRBV19,many,TRBJ1-2,NA,TGTGCCAGTACCCCGAGCGGGGGCAATAACTATGGCTACACCTTC,CASTPSGGNNYGYTF
TRBV20-1,many,TRBJ1-2,NA,TGCAGTGCTAGAGTTTCAGGGACTAGGGGCTACACCTTC,CSARVSGTRGYTF
TRBV29-1,many,TRBJ1-1,NA,TGCAGCGTTGAGACAGCCAGGAACGCTGAAGCTTTCTTT,CSVETARNAEAFF
TRBV7-9,many,TRBJ1-6,TRBD1,TGTGCCAGCAGCTCCGGGACAGGTTCGGGTTCACCCCTCCACTTT,CASSSGTGSGSPLHF
TRBV20-1,many,TRBJ2-7,NA,TGCAGTGGAATAACAGGCGTGATCTACGAGCAGTACTTC,CSGITGVIYEQYF
TRBV28,many,TRBJ2-1,NA,TGTGCCAGCAGCCGGACTGAGCAGTTCTTC,CASSRTEQFF
TRBV25-1,NA,TRBJ1-2,TRBD1,TGTGCCAGCAGTAAAACAGGGGCGGTTCACTATGGCTACACCTTC,CASSKTGAVHYGYTF
TRBV12-3/TRBV12-4,many,TRBJ1-2,NA,TGTGCCAGCAGGCGAATCCCATATGGCTACACCTTC,CASRRIPYGYTF
TRBV4-3,medium-sized,TRBJ2-1,NA,TGCGCCAGCAGCCCCTTCACGACCTACAATGAGCAGTTCTTC,CASSPFTTYNEQFF
TRBV20-1,many,TRBJ2-1,NA,TGCAGTGCCAACAAAGCGGACTCCTACAATGAGCAGTTCTTC,CSANKADSYNEQFF
TRBV11-2,many,TRBJ1-1,NA,TGTGCCAGCAGAAGAAATAGGGGGGGAACTGAAGCTTTCTTT,CASRRNRGGTEAFF
TRBV24-1,few,TRBJ2-2,TRBD1,TGTGCCACCAGTGGCGGCGGGACAGGGCGCGGGGAGCTGTTTTTT,CATSGGGTGRGELFF
TRBV6-5,few,TRBJ2-1,NA,TGTGCCAGCAGTTACGAACCGGGACTTTACAATGAGCAGTTCTTC,CASSYEPGLYNEQFF
TRBV19,few,TRBJ2-5,NA,TGTGCCAGTAGTATTCGAATGCGCGACCTAGAGACCCAGTACTTC,CASSIRMRDLETQYF
TRBV2,many,TRBJ2-1,TRBD2,TGTGCCAGCAGTCTAAGGACTAGCGGGAGGCTCCCTAGCTCCTACAATGAGCAGTTCTTC,CASSLRTSGRLPSSYNEQFF
TRBV5-6,NA,TRBJ1-2,NA,TGTGCCAGCAGCTTGAGCAGCTATGGCTACACCTTC,CASSLSSYGYTF
TRBV29-1,medium-sized,TRBJ2-1,NA,TGCAGCGTCAACCCAGACTACAATGAGCAGTTCTTC,CSVNPDYNEQFF
TRBV10-2,many,TRBJ2-3,NA,TGCGCCAGCAGTGTCCGGACCCAGAGCACAGATACGCAGTATTTT,CASSVRTQSTDTQYF
TRBV28,many,TRBJ2-3,TRBD2,TGTGCCAGCAGTTCGCCCTCCCTAGCGGGTTTAGCCACAGATACGCAGTATTTT,CASSSPSLAGLATDTQYF